This TCR beta chain was observed in a study of technical replicates of blood from a handful of donors. Germline V gene lookup returns CDR1 SEHNR and CDR2 FQNEAQ (reference sequence). The CDR3 length is 14 residues. Trimming shortened V by 4 bases and J by 4 bases, and 10 bases separated the two germline ends. TCRdb's copy holds only in-frame clones and misses some; the assay was immunoSEQ multiplex PCR. Of 45,000 to 55,000 clones in the sample, 94% were seen once. The chain couples TRBV7-9 to TRBJ2-2; possible D gene TRBD2, 6 bases. This TCR was recovered from a human donor in good health. Sequenced sample: T cells isolated from PBMCs. In nucleotides, the CDR3 is TGTGCCAGCAGCTCCGGGAGCCTCACCGGGGAGCTGTTTTTT. Its translation is CASSSGSLTGELFF.